This TCR beta chain was captured by sequencing in a study of blood T cell repertoires in COVID-19. As for the study in general: Acute and convalescent COVID-19 specimens originated in the United States, Italy and Spain. T cells, B-cell-depleted T cells, or PBMCs provided the cDNA or gDNA that served as material.

Under the authors' procedure: Estimates of nucleated cell counts were drawn from the amplification of reference gene primers. Assay: immunoSEQ multiplex PCR; the TCRdb copy retains only in-frame clones and omits some. D and trimming were read from the DNA, whereas the V and J calls and clone size are those reported in that table. The repertoire holds under 200,000 clones, with approximately 90% as singletons. CDR1 and CDR2 (germline): KGHDR, SFDVKD. Between the trimmed V and J ends, which lost 5 bases and 8 bases, there was a span of 12 bases. CDR3 size: 13 residues. The clonotype originates from a man aged 18-30 years with acute or convalescent COVID-19. The chain links TRBV24-1 to TRBJ2-1; TRBD1 might be the D (6 bases). The specimen was peripheral blood. The CDR3 region is CATSAPKGDEQFF. As DNA, the CDR3 is TGTGCCACCAGTGCCCCGAAGGGGGATGAGCAGTTCTTC.